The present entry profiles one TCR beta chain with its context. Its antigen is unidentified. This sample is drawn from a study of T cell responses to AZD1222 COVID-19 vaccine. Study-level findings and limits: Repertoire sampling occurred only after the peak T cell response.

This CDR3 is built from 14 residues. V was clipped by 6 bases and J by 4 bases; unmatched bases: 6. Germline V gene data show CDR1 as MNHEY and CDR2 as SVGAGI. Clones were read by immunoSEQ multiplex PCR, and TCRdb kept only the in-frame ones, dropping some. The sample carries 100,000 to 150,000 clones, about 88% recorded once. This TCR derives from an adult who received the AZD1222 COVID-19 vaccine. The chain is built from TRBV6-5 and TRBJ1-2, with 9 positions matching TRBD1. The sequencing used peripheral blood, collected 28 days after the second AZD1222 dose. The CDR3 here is CASSPLGQGYGYTF. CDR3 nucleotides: TGTGCCAGCAGCCCATTGGGACAGGGCTATGGCTACACCTTC.